The entry that follows covers one T cell receptor (beta chain) sequence. The antigen is undetermined. RNA served as the template for amplifying TCR beta CDR3 regions. HTBI primers served in a first-round RT-PCR, which a second-round multiplex PCR followed. TCRdb re-called the multiplex PCR reads with MiXCR, one entry per CDR3 protein. The top ten clones hold about 4.1% of a sample with about 500,000 distinct CDR3 sequences, less than 45% of them seen once. J gave up 4 bases and V 5 bases, and 7 bases lay outside the gene matches. CDR1 and CDR2 from the germline V gene are MNHNY and SVGAGI (reference sequence). This CDR3 spans 14 amino acids. Lactation, pregnancy, uncontrolled infections and other autoimmune diseases were all grounds for excluding patients. The entry originates in a study of Graves' ophthalmopathy and Graves' hyperthyroidism. The overall study: No ophthalmopathy within 18 months of follow-up signified stable hyperthyroidism. Broader study findings: Also, most clonotypes expanded in the thyroid above 0.001 frequency appeared in blood.

The clonotype comes from an adult man with Graves' hyperthyroidism. The sequenced sample was peripheral blood or thyroid tissue (not recorded which). The chain links TRBV6-6 to TRBJ1-1; 7 nucleotides line up with TRBD1. The CDR3 protein is CASSEQGKVTEAFF. In nucleotides, the CDR3 is TGTGCCAGCAGTGAACAGGGGAAGGTCACTGAAGCTTTCTTT.